The present T cell receptor (beta chain) was sequenced within a study of shared clonotypes between healthy human individuals. Findings of the study overall: Sequencing depth was expected to influence donor clonotype sharing. The small donor group covered limited genetic and exposure diversity.

CD4+ cells underwent separation, giving CD45RA+ naive and CD45RA-negative memory subsets. From germline, CDR1 is SGHRS and CDR2 YFSETQ. V trimming: 0 bases; J trimming: 2 bases; junction bases outside the gene matches: 2. The CDR3 has 16 residues. The run depth of the assay was deep. Using immunoSEQ multiplex PCR, the repertoire was profiled, and TCRdb retains in-frame clones only, with some absent. The table lists 1,400,000 or so clones, about 98.5% of them singletons. As concerns this clone: The antigen is not known. This same CDR3 is encoded by further DNA sequences in the sample.

Material: naive CD4+ T cells sorted from blood. Documented subset: CD45RA+ positively selected. The clonotype originates from a man aged 25-45 years in good health. This chain uses TRBV5-1 with TRBJ2-3, with TRBD2 identical over 11 bases. CDR3 sequence: CASSLGLAGTTDTQYF. As DNA, the CDR3 is TGCGCCAGCAGCTTGGGACTAGCGGGGACCACAGATACGCAGTATTTT.